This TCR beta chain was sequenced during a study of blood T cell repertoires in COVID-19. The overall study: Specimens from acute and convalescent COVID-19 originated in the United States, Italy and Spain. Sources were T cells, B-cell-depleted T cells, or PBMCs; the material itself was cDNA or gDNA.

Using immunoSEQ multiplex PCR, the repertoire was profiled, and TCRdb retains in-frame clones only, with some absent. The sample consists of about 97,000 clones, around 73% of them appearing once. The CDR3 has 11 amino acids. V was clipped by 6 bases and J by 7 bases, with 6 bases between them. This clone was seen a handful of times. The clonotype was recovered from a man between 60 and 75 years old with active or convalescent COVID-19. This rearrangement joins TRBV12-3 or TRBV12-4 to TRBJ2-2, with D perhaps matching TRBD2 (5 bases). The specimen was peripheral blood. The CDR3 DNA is TGTGCCAGCAGCCGGGGCGGGGAGCTGTTTTTT. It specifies CASSRGGELFF.